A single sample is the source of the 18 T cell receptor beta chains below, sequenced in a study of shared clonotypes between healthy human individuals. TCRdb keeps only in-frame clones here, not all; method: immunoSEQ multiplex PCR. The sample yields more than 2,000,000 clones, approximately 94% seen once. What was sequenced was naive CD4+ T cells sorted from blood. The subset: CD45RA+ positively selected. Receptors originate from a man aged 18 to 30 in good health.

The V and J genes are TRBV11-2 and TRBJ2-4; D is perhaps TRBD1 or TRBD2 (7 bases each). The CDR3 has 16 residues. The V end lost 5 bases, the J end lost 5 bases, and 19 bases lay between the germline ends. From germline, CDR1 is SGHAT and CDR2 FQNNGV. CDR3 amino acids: CASSLTGEGFQNIQYF. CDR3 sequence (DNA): TGTGCCAGCAGCCTCACAGGGGAGGGATTCCAAAACATTCAGTACTTC.

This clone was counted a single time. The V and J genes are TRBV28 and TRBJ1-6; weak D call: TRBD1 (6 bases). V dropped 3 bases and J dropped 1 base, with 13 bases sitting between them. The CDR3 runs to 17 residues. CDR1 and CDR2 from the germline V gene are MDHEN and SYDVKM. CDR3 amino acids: CASSLGRGVSYNSPLHF. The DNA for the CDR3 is TGTGCCAGCAGTTTGGGTAGGGGGGTTTCCTATAATTCACCCCTCCACTTT.

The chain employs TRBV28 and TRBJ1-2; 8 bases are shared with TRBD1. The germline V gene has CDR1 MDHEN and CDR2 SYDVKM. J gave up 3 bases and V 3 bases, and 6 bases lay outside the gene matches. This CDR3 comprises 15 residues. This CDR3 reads CASSLSPGGYYGYTF. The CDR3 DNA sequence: TGTGCCAGCAGTTTGTCTCCAGGGGGCTACTATGGCTACACCTTC.

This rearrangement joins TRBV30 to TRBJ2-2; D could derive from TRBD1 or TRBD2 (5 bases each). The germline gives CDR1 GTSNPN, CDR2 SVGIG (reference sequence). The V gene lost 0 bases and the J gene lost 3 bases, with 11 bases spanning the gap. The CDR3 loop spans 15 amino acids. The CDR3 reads CAWSVGGRYTGELFF. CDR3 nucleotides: TGTGCCTGGAGTGTTGGGGGAAGGTACACCGGGGAGCTGTTTTTT.

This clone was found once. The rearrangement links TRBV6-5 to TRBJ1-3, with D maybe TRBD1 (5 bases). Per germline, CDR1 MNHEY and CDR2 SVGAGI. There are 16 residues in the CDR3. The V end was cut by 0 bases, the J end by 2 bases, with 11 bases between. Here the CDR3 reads CASSYSQGTTGNTIYF. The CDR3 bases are TGTGCCAGCAGTTACTCCCAGGGAACTACTGGAAACACCATATATTTT.

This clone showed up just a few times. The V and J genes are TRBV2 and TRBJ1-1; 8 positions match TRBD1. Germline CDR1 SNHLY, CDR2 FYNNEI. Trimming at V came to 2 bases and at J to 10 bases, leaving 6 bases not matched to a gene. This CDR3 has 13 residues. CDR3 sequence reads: CASSESQGAIAFF. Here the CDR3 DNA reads TGTGCCAGCAGTGAATCGCAGGGGGCTATAGCTTTCTTT.

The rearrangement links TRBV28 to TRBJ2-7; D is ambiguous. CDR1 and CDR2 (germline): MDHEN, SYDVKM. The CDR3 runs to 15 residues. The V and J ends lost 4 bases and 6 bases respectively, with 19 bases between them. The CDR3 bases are TGTGCCAGCAGTTCCCCTCGACGTCCGGGCGGCGAGCAGTACTTC. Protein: CASSSPRRPGGEQYF.

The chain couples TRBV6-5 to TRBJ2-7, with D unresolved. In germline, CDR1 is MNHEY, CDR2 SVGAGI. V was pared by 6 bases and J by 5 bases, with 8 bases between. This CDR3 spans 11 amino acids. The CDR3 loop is CASRFRNEQYF. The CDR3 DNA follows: TGTGCCAGCAGGTTCAGGAACGAGCAGTACTTC.

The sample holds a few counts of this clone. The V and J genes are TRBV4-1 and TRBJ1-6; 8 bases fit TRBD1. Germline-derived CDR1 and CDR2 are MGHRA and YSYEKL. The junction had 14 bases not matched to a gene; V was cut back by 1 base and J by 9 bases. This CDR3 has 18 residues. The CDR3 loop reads CASSQAETGAFFGSPLHF. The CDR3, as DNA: TGCGCCAGCAGCCAAGCTGAGACAGGGGCGTTCTTTGGTTCACCCCTCCACTTT.

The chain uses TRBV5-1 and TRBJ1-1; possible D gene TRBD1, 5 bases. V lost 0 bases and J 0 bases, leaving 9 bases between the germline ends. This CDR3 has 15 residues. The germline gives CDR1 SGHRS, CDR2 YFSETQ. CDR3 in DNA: TGCGCCAGCAGCTTGGGAGGGGCCTTGAACACTGAAGCTTTCTTT. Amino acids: CASSLGGALNTEAFF.

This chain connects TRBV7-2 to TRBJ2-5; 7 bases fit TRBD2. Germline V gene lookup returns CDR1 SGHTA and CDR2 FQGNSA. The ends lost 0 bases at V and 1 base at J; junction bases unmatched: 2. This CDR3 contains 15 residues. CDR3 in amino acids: CASSLAPGGQETQYF. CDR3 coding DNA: TGTGCCAGCAGCTTAGCGCCGGGGGGCCAAGAGACCCAGTACTTC.

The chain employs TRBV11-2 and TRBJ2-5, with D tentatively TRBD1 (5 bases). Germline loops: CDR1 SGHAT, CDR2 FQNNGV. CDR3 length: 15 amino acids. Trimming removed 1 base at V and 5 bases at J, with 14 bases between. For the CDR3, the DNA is TGTGCCAGCAGCTTAGGGCAGGGCTCGAGGGAGACCCAGTACTTC. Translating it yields CASSLGQGSRETQYF.

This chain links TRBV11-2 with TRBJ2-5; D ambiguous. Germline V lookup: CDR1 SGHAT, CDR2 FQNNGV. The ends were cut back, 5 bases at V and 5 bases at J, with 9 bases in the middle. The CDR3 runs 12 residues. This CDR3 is CASSPALETQYF. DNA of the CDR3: TGTGCCAGCAGCCCCGCCTTGGAGACCCAGTACTTC.

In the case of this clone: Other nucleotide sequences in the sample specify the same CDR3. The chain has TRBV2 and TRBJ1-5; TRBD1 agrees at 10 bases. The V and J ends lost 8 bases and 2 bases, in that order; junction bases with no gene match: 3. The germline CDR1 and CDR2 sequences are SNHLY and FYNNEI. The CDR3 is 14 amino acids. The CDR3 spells CASSGTGGNQPQHF. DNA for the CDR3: TGTGCCAGCTCTGGGACAGGGGGCAATCAGCCCCAGCATTTT.

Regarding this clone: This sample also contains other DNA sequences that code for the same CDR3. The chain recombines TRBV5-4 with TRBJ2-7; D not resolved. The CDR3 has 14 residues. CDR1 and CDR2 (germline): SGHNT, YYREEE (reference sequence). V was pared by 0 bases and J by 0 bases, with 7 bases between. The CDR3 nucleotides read TGTGCCAGCAGCTTGGACGGCAGCTCCTACGAGCAGTACTTC. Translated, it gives CASSLDGSSYEQYF.

CDR3 amino acids: CAISDGGLTQETQYF. CDR3 nucleotide sequence: TGTGCCATCAGTGATGGGGGACTAACGCAAGAGACCCAGTACTTC. The chain combines TRBV10-3 with TRBJ2-5; 7 bases agree with TRBD2. Trimming removed 3 bases from V and 2 bases from J; junction bases left unmatched: 6. This CDR3 region has 15 residues. CDR1 and CDR2 from the germline V gene are ENHRY and SYGVKD.

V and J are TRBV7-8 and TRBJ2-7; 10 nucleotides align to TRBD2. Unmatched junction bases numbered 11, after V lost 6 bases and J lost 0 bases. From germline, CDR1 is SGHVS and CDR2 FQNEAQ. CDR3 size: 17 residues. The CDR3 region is CASSLSVLAGDSYEQYF. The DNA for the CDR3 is TGTGCCAGCAGTTTAAGTGTTCTAGCGGGGGACTCCTACGAGCAGTACTTC.

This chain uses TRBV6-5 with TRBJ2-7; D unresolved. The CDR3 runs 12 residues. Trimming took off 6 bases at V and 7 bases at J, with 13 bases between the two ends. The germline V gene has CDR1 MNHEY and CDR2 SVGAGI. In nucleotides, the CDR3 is TGTGCCAGCAGCCGTAGCTTGGGGGAGCAGTACTTC. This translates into CASSRSLGEQYF.